This T cell receptor beta chain was obtained from a study of blood T cell repertoires in COVID-19. Across the study: In each case, the material was cDNA or gDNA derived from T cells, B-cell-depleted T cells, or PBMCs.

Using immunoSEQ multiplex PCR, the repertoire was profiled, and TCRdb retains in-frame clones only, with some absent. The sample yields about 110,000 clones, about nine tenths seen once. The CDR3 spans 16 residues. V was pared by 0 bases and J by 1 base, with 1 base of the junction left unmatched. The germline CDR1 and CDR2 sequences are MNHEY and SVGAGI. The source is a woman aged 30 to 39 with acute or convalescent COVID-19. What was sequenced was peripheral blood. V is TRBV6-5 and J is TRBJ1-5; TRBD1 matches at 9 bases. The CDR3 spells CASSYSGTGSNQPQHF. CDR3 in DNA: TGTGCCAGCAGTTACTCGGGGACAGGGAGCAATCAGCCCCAGCATTTT.